This TCR beta chain was observed in a study of blood T cell repertoires in COVID-19. Whole-study context: From T cells, B-cell-depleted T cells, or PBMCs came the material, which was cDNA or gDNA.

Germline values: CDR1 LGHDT, CDR2 YNNKEL (reference sequence). V lost 0 bases and J lost 7, with 7 bases in between. There are 14 residues in the CDR3. Original data processing: Reference gene primer amplification yielded estimated nucleated cell counts. The method was immunoSEQ multiplex PCR; TCRdb's version includes in-frame clones alone and lacks a portion of them. V and J calls plus clone size are reproduced from that table; the DNA served to infer D and trimming. The table records roughly 250,000 clones, less than 90% of them present only once. The material sequenced was peripheral blood. The rearrangement links TRBV3-1 (or the pseudogene TRBV3-2) to TRBJ1-6; no reliable D call. The TCR originated in a woman between 40 and 50 years old who had recovered from COVID-19. CDR3 amino acids: CASSQDWLNSPLHF. CDR3 bases: TGTGCCAGCAGCCAAGATTGGCTCAATTCACCCCTCCACTTT.